The sample holds a few counts of the clone carrying this TCR beta chain. This entry belongs to a study of T-cell reconstitution after alpha-beta-depleted transplantation in children. Preparation of the TCRbeta library involved a method that used unique molecular identifiers. Via MiXCR, TCRdb re-called the PCR reads, giving one row per CDR3 protein. Of roughly 500,000 distinct CDR3 sequences detected, approximately 20% appear once; the ten largest clones hold less than 4%. The CDR3 length is 15 residues. The germline gives CDR1 MNHEY, CDR2 SMNVEV (reference sequence). The ends were cut back, 5 bases at V and 7 bases at J, with 15 bases in the middle.

The chain couples TRBV27 to TRBJ1-6; D remains unclear. Sequencing used PBMCs from the stem cell graft donor, obtained from the stem cell graft. This sequence was found in a human donor who donated a stem cell graft to a child with acute lymphoblastic leukemia. CDR3 residues: CASSDGVIWNSPLHF. Here the CDR3 DNA reads TGTGCCAGCAGTGATGGGGTAATCTGGAATTCACCCCTCCACTTT.